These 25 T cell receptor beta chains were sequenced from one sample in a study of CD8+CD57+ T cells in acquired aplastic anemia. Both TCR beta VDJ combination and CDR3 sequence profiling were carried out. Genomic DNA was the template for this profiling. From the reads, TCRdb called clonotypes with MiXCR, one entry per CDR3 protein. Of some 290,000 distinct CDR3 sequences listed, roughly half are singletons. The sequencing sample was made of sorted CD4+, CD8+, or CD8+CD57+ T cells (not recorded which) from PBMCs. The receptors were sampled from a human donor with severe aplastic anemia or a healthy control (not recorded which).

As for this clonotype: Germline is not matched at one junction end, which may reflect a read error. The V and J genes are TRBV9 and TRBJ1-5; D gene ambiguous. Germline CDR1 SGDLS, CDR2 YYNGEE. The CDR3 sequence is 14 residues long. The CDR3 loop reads CASSLDMGNQPQHF. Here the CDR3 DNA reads TGCGCCAGCAGCCTCGACATGGGCAATCAGCCCCAGCATTTT.

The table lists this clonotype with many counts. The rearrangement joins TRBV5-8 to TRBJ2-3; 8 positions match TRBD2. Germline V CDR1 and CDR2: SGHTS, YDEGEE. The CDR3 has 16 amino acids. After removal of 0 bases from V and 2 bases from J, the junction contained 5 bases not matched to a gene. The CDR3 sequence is CASSLGRGGFTDTQYF. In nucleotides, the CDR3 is TGTGCCAGCAGCTTGGGTCGCGGGGGGTTCACAGATACGCAGTATTTT.

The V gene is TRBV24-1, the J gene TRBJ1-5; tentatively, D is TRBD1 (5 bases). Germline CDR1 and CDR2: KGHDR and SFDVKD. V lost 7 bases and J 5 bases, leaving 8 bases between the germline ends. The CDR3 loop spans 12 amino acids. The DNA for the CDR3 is TGTGCCACCAGGCAGGGCTATCAGCCCCAGCATTTT. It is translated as CATRQGYQPQHF.

CDR3 nucleotides: TGTGCCAGCAGCGAGACCGATTCTAACTATGGCTACACCTTC. Translating gives CASSETDSNYGYTF. The rearrangement uses TRBV9 and TRBJ1-2; no clear D. The CDR3 totals 14 residues. Trimming removed 3 bases at V and 0 bases at J, with 9 bases between. Germline V gives CDR1 SGDLS, CDR2 YYNGEE.

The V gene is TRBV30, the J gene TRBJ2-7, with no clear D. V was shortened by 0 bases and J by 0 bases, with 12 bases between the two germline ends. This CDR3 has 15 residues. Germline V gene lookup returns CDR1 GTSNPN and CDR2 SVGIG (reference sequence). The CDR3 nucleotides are TGTGCCTGGAGTGTACCCCCCCTGGGCTCCTACGAGCAGTACTTC. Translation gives CAWSVPPLGSYEQYF.

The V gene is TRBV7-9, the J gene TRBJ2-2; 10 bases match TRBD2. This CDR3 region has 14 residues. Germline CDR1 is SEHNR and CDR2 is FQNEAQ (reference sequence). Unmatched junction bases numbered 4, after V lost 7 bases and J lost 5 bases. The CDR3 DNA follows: TGTGCCAGCATCCTAGCGGGGGCGACCGGGGAGCTGTTTTTT. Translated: CASILAGATGELFF. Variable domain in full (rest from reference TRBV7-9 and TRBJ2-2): DTGVSQNPRHKITKRGQNVTFRCDPISEHNRLYWYRQTLGQGPEFLTYFQNEAQLEKSRLLSDRFSAERPKGSFSTLEIQRTEQGDSAMYLCASILAGATGELFFGEGSRLTVL.

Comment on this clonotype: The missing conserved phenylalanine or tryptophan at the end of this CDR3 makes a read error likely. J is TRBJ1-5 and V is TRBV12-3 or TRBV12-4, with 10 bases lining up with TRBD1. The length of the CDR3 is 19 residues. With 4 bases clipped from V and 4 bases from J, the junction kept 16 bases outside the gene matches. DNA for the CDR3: TGTGCCAGCAGTTCCACGTACCGGGACAGGGGCCAGAGGAATCAGCCCCAGCATCTT. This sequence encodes CASSSTYRDRGQRNQPQHL.

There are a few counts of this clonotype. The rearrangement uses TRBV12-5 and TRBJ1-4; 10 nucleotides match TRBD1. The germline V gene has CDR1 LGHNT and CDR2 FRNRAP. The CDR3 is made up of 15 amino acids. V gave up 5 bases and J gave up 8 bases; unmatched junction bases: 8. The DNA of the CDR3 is TGTGCTAGTGGTCCGGGACAGGGGTTAATGGAAAAACTGTTTTTT. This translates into CASGPGQGLMEKLFF.

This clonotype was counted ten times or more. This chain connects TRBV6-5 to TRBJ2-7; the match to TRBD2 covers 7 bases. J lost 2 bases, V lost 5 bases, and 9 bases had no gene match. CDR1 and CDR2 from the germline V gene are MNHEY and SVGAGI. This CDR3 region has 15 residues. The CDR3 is CASSQAGGGTYEQYF. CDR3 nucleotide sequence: TGTGCCAGCAGTCAAGCGGGCGGGGGAACCTACGAGCAGTACTTC.

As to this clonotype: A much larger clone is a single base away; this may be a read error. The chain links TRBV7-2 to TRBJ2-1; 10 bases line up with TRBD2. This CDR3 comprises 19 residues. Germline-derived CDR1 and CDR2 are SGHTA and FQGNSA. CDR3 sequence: CASSLNGASGGRGYNEQLF. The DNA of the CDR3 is TGTGCCAGCAGCTTAAATGGGGCTAGCGGGGGTAGAGGGTACAATGAGCAGCTCTTC.

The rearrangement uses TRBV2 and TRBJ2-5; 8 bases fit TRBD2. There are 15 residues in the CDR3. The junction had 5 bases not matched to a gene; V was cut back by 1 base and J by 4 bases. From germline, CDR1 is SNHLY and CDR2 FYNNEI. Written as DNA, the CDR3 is TGTGCCAGCAGTGAAGGAGCGGGGGAAGGAGAGACCCAGTACTTC. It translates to CASSEGAGEGETQYF.

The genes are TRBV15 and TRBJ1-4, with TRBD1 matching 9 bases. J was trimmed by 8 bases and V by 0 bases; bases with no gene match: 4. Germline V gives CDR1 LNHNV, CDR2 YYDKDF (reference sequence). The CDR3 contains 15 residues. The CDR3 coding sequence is TGTGCCACCAGCAGAGAGGGACAGGGAGACGAAAAACTGTTTTTT. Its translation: CATSREGQGDEKLFF.

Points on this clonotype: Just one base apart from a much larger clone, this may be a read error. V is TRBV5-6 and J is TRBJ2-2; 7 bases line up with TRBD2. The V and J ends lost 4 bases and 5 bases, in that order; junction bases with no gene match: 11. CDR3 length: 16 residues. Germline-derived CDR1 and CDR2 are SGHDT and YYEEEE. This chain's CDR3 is CASSPSGRARTGELFF. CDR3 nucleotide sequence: TGTGCCAGCAGCCCCTCGGGGAGGGCTAGAACCGGGGAGCTGTTTTTT.

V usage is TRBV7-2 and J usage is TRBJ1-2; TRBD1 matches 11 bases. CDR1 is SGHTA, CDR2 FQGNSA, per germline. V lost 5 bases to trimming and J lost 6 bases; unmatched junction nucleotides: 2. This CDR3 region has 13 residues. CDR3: CASSQGQGDGYTF. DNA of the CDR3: TGTGCCAGCAGCCAGGGACAGGGGGATGGCTACACCTTC.

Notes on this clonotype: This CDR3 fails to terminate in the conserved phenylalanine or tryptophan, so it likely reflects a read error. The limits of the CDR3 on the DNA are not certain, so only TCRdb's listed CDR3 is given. CDR3: CASSLSAEAFI. This chain connects TRBV12-3 or TRBV12-4 to TRBJ1-1. The CDR3 sequence runs 11 residues, both termini included.

CDR3 in DNA: TGTGCCACCAGCTACGACGTTCGCAATCAGCCCCAGCATTTT. Its protein product is CATSYDVRNQPQHF. The chain joins TRBV15 to TRBJ1-5; D is unresolved. The CDR3 is made up of 14 amino acids. Trimming left V 5 bases short and J 2 bases short, with 10 bases between. Germline-derived CDR1 and CDR2 are LNHNV and YYDKDF (reference sequence).

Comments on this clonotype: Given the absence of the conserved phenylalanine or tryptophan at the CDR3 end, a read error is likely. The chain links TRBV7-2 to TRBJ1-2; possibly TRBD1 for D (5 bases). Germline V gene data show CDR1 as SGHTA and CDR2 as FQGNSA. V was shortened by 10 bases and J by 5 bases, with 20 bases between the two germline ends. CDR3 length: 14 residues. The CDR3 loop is CATSDMGRGYGYTL. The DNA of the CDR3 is TGTGCCACCAGTGACATGGGACGGGGATATGGCTACACCCTC.

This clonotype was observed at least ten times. CDR3 bases: TGTGCCAGCAGTTCTAGGGCTGACACTGAAGCTTTCTTT. This encodes CASSSRADTEAFF. This chain links TRBV12-3 or TRBV12-4 with TRBJ1-1, with unresolved D. CDR3 length equals 13 residues. V gave up 4 bases and J gave up 3 bases, with 9 bases separating them.

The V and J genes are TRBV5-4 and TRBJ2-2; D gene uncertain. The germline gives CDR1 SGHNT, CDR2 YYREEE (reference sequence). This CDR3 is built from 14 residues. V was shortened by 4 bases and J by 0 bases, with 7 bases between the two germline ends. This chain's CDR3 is CASSQTANTGELFF. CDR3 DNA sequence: TGTGCCAGCAGCCAGACGGCGAACACCGGGGAGCTGTTTTTT.

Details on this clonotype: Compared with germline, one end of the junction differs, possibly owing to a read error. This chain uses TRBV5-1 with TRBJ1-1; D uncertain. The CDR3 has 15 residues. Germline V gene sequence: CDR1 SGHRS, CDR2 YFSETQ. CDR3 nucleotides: TGCGCCAGCACCTTGGGCGGAATCGGGAACACTGAAGCTTTCTTT. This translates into CASTLGGIGNTEAFF.

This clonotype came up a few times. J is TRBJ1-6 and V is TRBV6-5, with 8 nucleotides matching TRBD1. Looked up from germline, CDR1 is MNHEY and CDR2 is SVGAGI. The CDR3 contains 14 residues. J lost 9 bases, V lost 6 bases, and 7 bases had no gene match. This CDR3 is CASSLTGAPSPLHF. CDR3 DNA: TGTGCCAGCAGCCTGACAGGGGCCCCTTCACCCCTCCACTTT.

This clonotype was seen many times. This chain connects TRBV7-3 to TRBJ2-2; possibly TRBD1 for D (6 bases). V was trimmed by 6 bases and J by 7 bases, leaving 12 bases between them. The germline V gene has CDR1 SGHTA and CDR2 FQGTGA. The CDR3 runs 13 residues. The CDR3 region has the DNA TGTGCCAGCAGTCCAGGGGCGGGCGGGGAGCTGTTTTTT. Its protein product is CASSPGAGGELFF.

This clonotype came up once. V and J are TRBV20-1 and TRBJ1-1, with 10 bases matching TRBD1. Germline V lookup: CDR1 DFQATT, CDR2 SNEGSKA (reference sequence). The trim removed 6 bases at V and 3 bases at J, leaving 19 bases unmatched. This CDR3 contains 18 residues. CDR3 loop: CSATTSSGTGAVDTEAFF. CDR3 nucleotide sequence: TGCAGTGCAACGACTAGCTCCGGGACAGGGGCAGTGGACACTGAAGCTTTCTTT.

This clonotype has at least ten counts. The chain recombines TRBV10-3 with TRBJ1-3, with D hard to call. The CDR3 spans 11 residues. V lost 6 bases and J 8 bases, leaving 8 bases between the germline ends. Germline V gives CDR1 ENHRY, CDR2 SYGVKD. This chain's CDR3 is CAIRPEDTIYF. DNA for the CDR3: TGTGCCATCAGACCGGAGGACACCATATATTTT.

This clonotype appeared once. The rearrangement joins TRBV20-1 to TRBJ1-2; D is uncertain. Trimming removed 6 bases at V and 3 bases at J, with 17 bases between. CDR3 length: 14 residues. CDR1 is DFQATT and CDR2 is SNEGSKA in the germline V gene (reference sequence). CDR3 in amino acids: CSASSPTGDYGYTF. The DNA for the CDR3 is TGCAGTGCCAGCAGCCCGACGGGCGACTATGGCTACACCTTC.